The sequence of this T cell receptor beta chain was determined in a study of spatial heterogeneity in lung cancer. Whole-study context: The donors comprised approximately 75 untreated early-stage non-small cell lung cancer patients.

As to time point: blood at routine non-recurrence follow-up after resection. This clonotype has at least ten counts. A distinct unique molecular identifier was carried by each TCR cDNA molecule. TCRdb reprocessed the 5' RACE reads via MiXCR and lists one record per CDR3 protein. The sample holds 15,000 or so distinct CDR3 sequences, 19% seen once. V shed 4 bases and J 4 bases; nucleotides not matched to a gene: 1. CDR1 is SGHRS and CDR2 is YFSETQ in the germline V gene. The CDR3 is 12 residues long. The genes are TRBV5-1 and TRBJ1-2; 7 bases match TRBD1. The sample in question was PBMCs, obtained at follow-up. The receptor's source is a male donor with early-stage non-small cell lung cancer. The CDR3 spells CASSGDSYGYTF. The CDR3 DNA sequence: TGCGCCAGCAGCGGGGACAGCTATGGCTACACCTTC.